This T cell receptor (beta chain) originates from a study of T-cell reconstitution after alpha-beta-depleted transplantation in children. Regarding the study as a whole: As was reported, about two months after transplant, alpha-beta T cells came from several hundred expanded graft clones.

Unique molecular identifiers were incorporated when the TCRbeta library was constructed. TCRdb re-called the PCR reads with MiXCR, one entry per CDR3 protein. The sample includes about 240,000 distinct CDR3 sequences, 25% of them seen just once. CDR3 length: 13 amino acids. Germline V lookup: CDR1 SQVTM, CDR2 ANQGSEA. V lost 6 bases, J lost 0 bases, and 11 bases lay in between. There are many counts of this clonotype. Antigen: not known. The rearrangement joins TRBV29-1 to TRBJ1-2, with D unclear. The specimen was PBMCs, collected before TCRalphabeta/CD19-depleted stem cell transplant. The source is a girl aged 2-10 years with Fanconi anemia, due to receive a stem cell transplant. CDR3 region: CSVVITTNYGYTF. CDR3 DNA sequence: TGCAGCGTAGTAATAACAACTAACTATGGCTACACCTTC.